Listed below are T cell receptor beta chains from one sample, sequenced in a study of lymphopenia after photon versus proton radiotherapy. Sequencing was performed with immunoSEQ multiplex PCR; in TCRdb, only in-frame clones are kept and a portion is missing. The table includes over 50,000 clones, 86% detected once. The sample was peripheral blood, taken from a patient treated with photon-based radiotherapy. All receptors come from a man aged 35-49 years with gastric cancer. Each CDR3 is given with its conserved first and last residue. A D gene is named only where the DNA matches it firmly. Not every row has a clone size; where given, it reads once, few, many or a size class.

CASRDRGRETQYF | TGTGCCAGCCGGGACAGGGGTAGGGAGACCCAGTACTTC | . | TRBJ2-5 | TRBV6-5 | TRBD1 | 13
CASSGGGDSYNSPLHF | TGTGCCAGCAGCGGTGGGGGGGACTCCTATAATTCACCCCTCCACTTT | . | TRBJ1-6 | TRBV4-2 | . | 16
CASSDPHSGNTIYF | TGTGCCAGCAGCGATCCACACTCTGGAAACACCATATATTTT | . | TRBJ1-3 | TRBV9 | . | 14
CASSLGLAGTTGGETQYF | TGTGCCAGCAGCCTAGGACTAGCGGGGACCACAGGAGGGGAGACCCAGTACTTC | . | TRBJ2-5 | TRBV4-2 | TRBD2 | 18
CASSQGGGGTGELFF | TGTGCCAGCAGCCAAGGAGGGGGAGGCACCGGGGAGCTGTTTTTT | . | TRBJ2-2 | TRBV4-2 | . | 15
CASSQERGIHGYTF | TGCGCCAGCAGCCAAGAAAGGGGGATACATGGCTACACCTTC | . | TRBJ1-2 | TRBV4-1 | . | 14
CASRDWDRGQGEQFF | TGTGCCAGCAGGGACTGGGACAGGGGGCAGGGTGAGCAGTTCTTC | . | TRBJ2-1 | TRBV25-1 | TRBD1 | 15
CASRFTGATDTQYF | TGTGCCAGCAGATTTACAGGGGCGACAGATACGCAGTATTTT | . | TRBJ2-3 | TRBV5-6 | TRBD1 | 14
CASSLAASSNYGYTF | TGTGCCAGCAGCTTAGCAGCCTCGTCTAACTATGGCTACACCTTC | . | TRBJ1-2 | TRBV7-2 | . | 15
CSQGAGTEAFF | TGCAGTCAGGGGGCGGGCACTGAAGCTTTCTTT | . | TRBJ1-1 | TRBV20-1 | TRBD1 | 11
CASSSPGGLSGEQFF | TGTGCCAGCAGCTCCCCTGGGGGACTCAGTGGTGAGCAGTTCTTC | . | TRBJ2-1 | TRBV7-9 | . | 15
CASSQDGYHNSPLHF | TGCGCCAGCAGCCAAGATGGGTACCATAATTCACCCCTCCACTTT | . | TRBJ1-6 | TRBV4-3 | . | 15
CSVDGSSGGHEQYF | TGCAGCGTTGATGGGTCTAGCGGGGGTCACGAGCAGTACTTC | . | TRBJ2-7 | TRBV29-1 | TRBD2 | 14
CASSFSQGRRGNTIYF | TGTGCCAGCAGTTTTTCACAGGGAAGACGAGGAAACACCATATATTTT | . | TRBJ1-3 | TRBV28 | . | 16
CASSAQGHQPQHF | TGTGCCAGCAGCGCCCAGGGGCATCAGCCCCAGCATTTT | few | TRBJ1-5 | TRBV7-8 | . | 13
CASSEEVDILPDTQYF | TGTGCCAGCAGTGAAGAGGTCGACATCCTTCCAGATACGCAGTATTTT | once | TRBJ2-3 | TRBV2 | . | 16
CASLGGGGDTQYF | TGTGCCAGTCTGGGGGGCGGCGGGGATACGCAGTATTTT | . | TRBJ2-3 | TRBV6-5 | . | 13
CASSLTAGGSGGYTF | TGTGCCAGCAGTTTAACTGCAGGGGGTAGCGGTGGCTACACCTTC | few | TRBJ1-2 | TRBV27 | TRBD1 | 15
CSVEDRARGMYNEQFF | TGCAGCGTTGAAGATAGGGCGAGGGGTATGTACAATGAGCAGTTCTTC | few | TRBJ2-1 | TRBV29-1 | . | 16
CASSTTSGGSTDTQYF | TGTGCCAGTAGTACCACTAGCGGGGGGAGCACAGATACGCAGTATTTT | . | TRBJ2-3 | TRBV19 | TRBD2 | 16
CASSPHALAGRPRGYTF | TGTGCCAGCAGCCCACACGCGTTGGCGGGGCGGCCGAGAGGCTACACCTTC | . | TRBJ1-2 | TRBV7-9 | . | 17
CASSPETGGNSPLHF | TGTGCCAGCAGCCCAGAGACAGGGGGCAATTCACCCCTCCACTTT | . | TRBJ1-6 | TRBV7-6 | TRBD1 | 15
CASSLAMTSSQETQYF | TGTGCCAGCAGCTTAGCAATGACGAGCAGCCAAGAGACCCAGTACTTC | . | TRBJ2-5 | TRBV7-9 | . | 16
CASSPGQGWENTEAFF | TGTGCCAGTAGTCCCGGACAGGGGTGGGAAAACACTGAAGCTTTCTTT | . | TRBJ1-1 | TRBV19 | TRBD1 | 16
CSVRQGETYEQYF | TGCAGCGTCCGACAGGGGGAGACCTACGAGCAGTACTTC | . | TRBJ2-7 | TRBV29-1 | TRBD1 | 13
CASSLGQWDSPLHF | TGCGCCAGCAGCTTGGGACAGTGGGATTCACCCCTCCACTTT | . | TRBJ1-6 | TRBV5-1 | . | 14
CASSPGTSDEQFF | TGTGCCAGCTCACCCGGGACTAGCGATGAGCAGTTCTTC | . | TRBJ2-1 | TRBV18 | TRBD2 | 13
CSVSPSGNTIYF | TGCAGCGTTTCCCCTTCTGGAAACACCATATATTTT | . | TRBJ1-3 | TRBV29-1 | . | 12
CASSRRAGSYEQYF | TGTGCCAGCTCACGACGCGCAGGGTCCTACGAGCAGTACTTC | . | TRBJ2-7 | TRBV18 | . | 14
CASSVQGAPNQPQHF | TGTGCCAGTAGTGTTCAGGGGGCCCCCAATCAGCCCCAGCATTTT | . | TRBJ1-5 | TRBV19 | TRBD1 | 15
CASSSTGVTGELFF | TGCGCCAGCAGCTCTACAGGGGTCACCGGGGAGCTGTTTTTT | . | TRBJ2-2 | TRBV5-1 | TRBD1 | 14
CASSSTTASRGTQPQHF | TGTGCCAGCAGCTCAACTACCGCCAGCAGGGGTACTCAGCCCCAGCATTTT | once | TRBJ1-5 | TRBV5-8 | . | 17
CASCGQGITEAFF | TGTGCCAGCTGTGGACAGGGAATAACTGAAGCTTTCTTT | . | TRBJ1-1 | TRBV6-1 | TRBD1 | 13
CASRDSFNYGYTF | TGTGCCAGCAGGGACAGTTTTAACTATGGCTACACCTTC | . | TRBJ1-2 | TRBV6-1 | . | 13
CASSTGLADLTPPYEQYF | TGTGCCAGCAGCACGGGACTAGCGGACCTGACTCCTCCCTACGAGCAGTACTTC | . | TRBJ2-7 | TRBV9 | TRBD2 | 18
CASSPQLDQETQYF | TGCGCCAGCAGCCCCCAACTAGATCAAGAGACCCAGTACTTC | . | TRBJ2-5 | TRBV4-3 | . | 14